This T cell receptor (beta chain) was obtained from a study of cytomegalovirus exposure and HLA in healthy donors. Study-wide points: The likely origin of a cluster of highly shared sequence variants was a sequencing artifact. TCR beta chains numbering 164 were designated cytomegalovirus-associated.

Vbeta (60) and Jbeta (13) primers were used in the PCR. TCRdb keeps only in-frame clones here, not all; method: immunoSEQ multiplex PCR. Of approximately 140,000 clones listed, 83% are singletons. CDR1 is SEHNR, CDR2 FQNEAQ, per germline (reference sequence). CDR3 size: 15 residues. V was pared by 2 bases and J by 2 bases, with 3 bases of the junction left unmatched. The sample holds one count of this clone. Its antigen is unknown. The sample consisted of PBMCs. This TCR derives from a girl aged 2 to 10 in good health and CMV-seronegative. This sequence joins TRBV7-9 and TRBJ1-5; 7 bases agree with TRBD1. CDR3 amino acids: CASSLKGQRNQPQHF. The CDR3 nucleotides read TGTGCCAGCAGCTTAAAGGGACAGCGCAATCAGCCCCAGCATTTT.